This T cell receptor beta chain comes out of a study of T cell responses to AZD1222 COVID-19 vaccine. Study-wide findings and caveats: Females made up more of the donors, who were largely white British, and clonal diversity may have come out too low.

CDR1 LGHDT and CDR2 YNNKEL come from the germline V gene (reference sequence). The CDR3 contains 15 residues. The junction had 5 bases not matched to a gene; V was cut back by 5 bases and J by 1 base. Method: immunoSEQ multiplex PCR; TCRdb's copy keeps in-frame clones and lacks some. The profile shows 180,000 or so clones, around nine tenths of them singletons. Note on this clone: What it binds is not known.

The chain employs TRBV3-1 (or the pseudogene TRBV3-2) and TRBJ1-1; the match to TRBD1 covers 9 bases. This TCR came from an adult in good health. The sequencing used peripheral blood, collected on day 0 of AZD1222 vaccination. The CDR3 DNA reads as TGTGCCAGCAGCACGCGGGACAGGGCGAACACTGAAGCTTTCTTT. This encodes CASSTRDRANTEAFF.